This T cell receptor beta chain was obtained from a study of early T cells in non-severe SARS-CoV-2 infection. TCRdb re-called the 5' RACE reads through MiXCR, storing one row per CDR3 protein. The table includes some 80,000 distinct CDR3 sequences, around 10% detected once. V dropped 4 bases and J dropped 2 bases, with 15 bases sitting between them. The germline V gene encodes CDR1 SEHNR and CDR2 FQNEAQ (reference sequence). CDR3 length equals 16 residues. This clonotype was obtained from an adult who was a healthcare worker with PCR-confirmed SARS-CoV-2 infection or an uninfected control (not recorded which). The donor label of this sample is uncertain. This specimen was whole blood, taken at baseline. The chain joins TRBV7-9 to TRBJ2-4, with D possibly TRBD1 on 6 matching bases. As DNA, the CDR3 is TGTGCCAGCAGCTCACCCTCACAGGGTTCCAAAAACATTCAGTACTTC. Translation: CASSSPSQGSKNIQYF. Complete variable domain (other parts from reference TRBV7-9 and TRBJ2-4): DTGVSQNPRHKITKRGQNVTFRCDPISEHNRLYWYRQTLGQGPEFLTYFQNEAQLEKSRLLSDRFSAERPKGSFSTLEIQRTEQGDSAMYLCASSSPSQGSKNIQYFGAGTRLSVL.